Following are 29 T cell receptor beta chains from one sample sequenced in a study of T-cell reconstitution after alpha-beta-depleted transplantation in children. The TCRbeta library incorporated unique molecular identifiers. TCRdb called the PCR reads again in MiXCR, with one record for every CDR3 protein. The sample includes about 4,000 distinct CDR3 sequences, under 25% seen only once; the top ten take 58%. Material: PBMCs, mostly from graft donor cells, obtained 60 days after TCRalphabeta/CD19-depleted stem cell transplant. The receptors originated from a boy under two years old who had a stem cell transplant for acute myeloid leukemia, so the T cells may come from the graft donor.

Sample share makes this clonotype medium-sized. The chain joins TRBV2 to TRBJ2-7, with a weak D call TRBD2 (5 bases). V lost 8 bases and J lost 4, with 9 bases in between. Germline-derived CDR1 and CDR2 are SNHLY and FYNNEI. The CDR3 length is 11 residues. CDR3 DNA sequence: TGTGCCAGCGCCAGGAGGTACGAGCAGTACGTC. Translating gives CASARRYEQYV.

This clonotype was observed at least ten times. J is TRBJ2-2 and V is TRBV11-3; no clear D gene. The germline V and J ends were trimmed by 5 bases and 5 bases, with 12 bases remaining between them. The CDR3 length is 14 residues. In germline, CDR1 is SGHNT, CDR2 YENEEA. The CDR3 DNA follows: TGTGCCAGCAGCCATCGTCAAGGGACCGGGGAGCTGTTTTTT. Its translation: CASSHRQGTGELFF.

This clonotype was seen at least ten times. The chain uses TRBV20-1 and TRBJ1-1, with 9 positions matching TRBD1. The germline V gene has CDR1 DFQATT and CDR2 SNEGSKA (reference sequence). This CDR3 spans 14 amino acids. J lost 5 bases, V lost 4 bases, and 8 bases had no gene match. The CDR3 region is CSAKVTGGKTEAFF. DNA of the CDR3: TGCAGTGCTAAAGTGACAGGGGGAAAAACTGAAGCTTTCTTT.

The chain uses TRBV7-9 and TRBJ2-1; D might be TRBD2 (6 bases). V dropped 4 bases and J dropped 8 bases, with 9 bases sitting between them. CDR1 and CDR2 (germline): SEHNR, FQNEAQ (reference sequence). CDR3 size: 12 residues. The CDR3 DNA sequence: TGTGCCAGCAGCTGGACTATCGATGAGCAGTTCTTC. Residues: CASSWTIDEQFF. The whole variable domain, remainder taken from reference TRBV7-9 and TRBJ2-1, is DTGVSQNPRHKITKRGQNVTFRCDPISEHNRLYWYRQTLGQGPEFLTYFQNEAQLEKSRLLSDRFSAERPKGSFSTLEIQRTEQGDSAMYLCASSWTIDEQFFGPGTRLTVL.

The chain carries TRBV10-3 and TRBJ2-7; D not resolved. Between the trimmed V and J ends, which lost 1 base and 0 bases, there was a span of 7 bases. This CDR3 region has 14 residues. Looked up from germline, CDR1 is ENHRY and CDR2 is SYGVKD. In DNA form, the CDR3 reads TGTGCCATCAGTGAGTTCGAGAGCTCCTACGAGCAGTACTTC. This codes for CAISEFESSYEQYF.

This clonotype showed up many times. The chain couples TRBV4-1 to TRBJ1-1; possibly TRBD1 for D (6 bases). The CDR3 is 14 residues long. The V end was cut by 3 bases, the J end by 1 base, with 9 bases between. Germline CDR1 MGHRA, CDR2 YSYEKL. The CDR3 sequence is CASSHRTENTEAFF. DNA for the CDR3: TGCGCCAGCAGCCACCGGACAGAGAACACTGAAGCTTTCTTT.

The chain joins TRBV15 to TRBJ2-5; TRBD2 might be the D (6 bases). This CDR3 contains 10 residues. The germline gives CDR1 LNHNV, CDR2 YYDKDF (reference sequence). CDR3 residues: CEFLGGTQYF. The CDR3 region has the DNA TGTGAATTCTTGGGGGGGACCCAGTACTTC. Full variable domain (remainder filled in from reference TRBV15 and TRBJ2-5): DAMVIQNPRYQVTQFGKPVTLSCSQTLNHNVMYWYQQKSSQAPKLLFHYYDKDFNNEADTPDNFQSRRPNTSFCFLDIRSPGLGDTAMYLCEFLGGTQYFGPGTRLLVL.

Ten or more counts support this clonotype. The J gene is TRBJ1-4, the V gene TRBV7-9; TRBD1 might be the D (6 bases). The V end was cut by 3 bases, the J end by 3 bases, with 11 bases between. This CDR3 is 15 amino acids long. Germline V lookup: CDR1 SEHNR, CDR2 FQNEAQ (reference sequence). CDR3 loop: CASSLVGTPNEKLFF. CDR3 nucleotide sequence: TGTGCCAGCAGCTTGGTCGGGACACCTAATGAAAAACTGTTTTTT. Variable domain in full (rest from reference TRBV7-9 and TRBJ1-4): DTGVSQNPRHKITKRGQNVTFRCDPISEHNRLYWYRQTLGQGPEFLTYFQNEAQLEKSRLLSDRFSAERPKGSFSTLEIQRTEQGDSAMYLCASSLVGTPNEKLFFGSGTQLSVL.

This chain joins TRBV12-3 or TRBV12-4 and TRBJ1-1, with D uncertain. This CDR3 has 15 amino acids. CDR3: CASPVRAGWSIEAFF. CDR3 coding DNA: TGTGCAAGCCCCGTGAGGGCGGGCTGGAGCATTGAAGCTTTCTTT.

This clonotype was counted a few times. The rearrangement links TRBV6-1 to TRBJ1-5; 8 nucleotides match TRBD1. J gave up 1 base and V 4 bases, and 0 bases lay outside the gene matches. The CDR3 is 14 amino acids. CDR1 MNHNS and CDR2 SASEGT come from the germline V gene. The CDR3 nucleotides are TGTGCCAGCAGTGGGGACAGGAGCAATCAGCCCCAGCATTTT. Amino acid sequence: CASSGDRSNQPQHF.

This clonotype appeared once. This chain joins TRBV20-1 and TRBJ2-6; 8 nucleotides line up with TRBD1. The CDR3 totals 14 residues. V dropped 5 bases and J dropped 3; count of bases not matched to a gene: 3. Germline lookup yields CDR1 DFQATT and CDR2 SNEGSKA (reference sequence). DNA for the CDR3: TGCAGTGCTGCAGGGGGCCATGGGGCCAACGTCCTGACTTTC. Encoded protein: CSAAGGHGANVLTF.

V gene TRBV20-1 combines with J gene TRBJ2-7; D is perhaps TRBD2 (6 bases). Trimming took off 5 bases at V and 1 base at J, with 6 bases between the two ends. Germline-derived CDR1 and CDR2 are DFQATT and SNEGSKA (reference sequence). The CDR3 has 11 amino acids. The CDR3 reads CSAAGSYEQYV. The CDR3 DNA sequence: TGCAGTGCTGCGGGGTCCTACGAGCAGTACGTC.

This chain joins TRBV20-1 and TRBJ2-1; 7 bases are a match to TRBD2. The germline V gene encodes CDR1 DFQATT and CDR2 SNEGSKA (reference sequence). The CDR3 has 12 amino acids. The junction had 1 base not matched to a gene; V was cut back by 3 bases and J by 5 bases. DNA for the CDR3: TGCAGTGCTAGTGGGACTAACAATGAGCAGTTCTTC. The encoded protein is CSASGTNNEQFF.

There are many counts of this clonotype. This chain joins TRBV5-6 and TRBJ2-7; TRBD2 matches 15 bases. V was pared by 1 base and J by 6 bases, with 5 bases of the junction left unmatched. This CDR3 is 16 amino acids long. Germline assignment: CDR1 SGHDT and CDR2 YYEEEE. As DNA, the CDR3 is TGTGCCAGCAGCTTGCGGACTAGCGGGGGGGGGAGCGAGCAGTACGTC. Translated: CASSLRTSGGGSEQYV.

DNA of the CDR3: TGTGCCAGCAGCTCAGGGACTAGCGGGAGGACAGATACGCAGTATTTT. This gives the protein CASSSGTSGRTDTQYF. The chain recombines TRBV7-9 with TRBJ2-3; 15 bases fit TRBD2. This CDR3 is built from 16 residues. Trimming took 4 bases from V and 3 from J; bases not matched to a gene: 2. Germline V CDR1 and CDR2: SEHNR, FQNEAQ (reference sequence).

This clonotype was seen repeatedly, ten times or more. V gene TRBV7-9 combines with J gene TRBJ1-5; the D gene is possibly TRBD1 (5 bases). Germline V gene lookup returns CDR1 SEHNR and CDR2 FQNEAQ (reference sequence). The CDR3 has 13 residues. Trimming took 1 base from V and 5 from J, leaving 6 bases between them. The CDR3, as DNA: TGTGCCAGCAGCTTAGGCAGGGATCAGCCCCAGCATTTT. Translation: CASSLGRDQPQHF.

The CDR3 loop reads CAMGPGPRGRVQGTYNEQFF. The CDR3 region has the DNA TGTGCCATGGGCCCTGGGCCCCGGGGCAGGGTACAGGGGACCTACAATGAGCAGTTCTTC. This chain links TRBV4-2 with TRBJ2-1, with TRBD1 identical over 7 bases. J was trimmed by 2 bases and V by 10 bases; bases with no gene match: 26. Germline V gene lookup returns CDR1 LGHNA and CDR2 YNFKEQ. This CDR3 has 20 residues.

The CDR3 loop is CASSPQSTVSSGELFF. DNA of the CDR3: TGTGCCAGCTCACCACAGTCTACGGTTTCATCCGGGGAGCTGTTTTTT. The chain combines TRBV18 with TRBJ2-2; D uncertain. CDR1 is KGHSH and CDR2 is LQKENI in the germline V gene. Deletions cut 1 base from V and 6 bases from J, with 15 bases between. This CDR3 is built from 16 residues.

The J gene is TRBJ2-1, the V gene TRBV15; TRBD2 matches at 11 bases. The V gene end was trimmed by 2 bases and the J gene end by 6 bases; junction bases not matched to a gene: 6. Germline loops: CDR1 LNHNV, CDR2 YYDKDF (reference sequence). The CDR3 covers 16 residues. The CDR3 sequence: CATSRLQGLAGNEQFF. The DNA for the CDR3 is TGTGCCACCAGCAGATTGCAAGGACTAGCGGGCAATGAGCAGTTCTTC.

In this sample, this clonotype turned up many times. The CDR3 spells CASSSPWDTQYF. CDR3 bases: TGTGCCAGCAGCTCTCCCTGGGATACGCAGTATTTT. J is TRBJ2-3 and V is TRBV7-2; D remains ambiguous. Germline CDR1 reads SGHTA; CDR2 reads FQGNSA. This CDR3 has 12 amino acids. With 4 bases removed from V and 6 bases from J, the gap between germline ends came to 8 bases.

This clonotype was recorded at least ten times. The gene calls are TRBV13 and TRBJ2-4; D perhaps matches TRBD2 (6 bases). The CDR3 runs to 14 residues. The V end lost 2 bases, the J end lost 8 bases, and 13 bases lay between the germline ends. CDR1 PRHDT and CDR2 FYEKMQ come from the germline V gene (reference sequence). DNA of the CDR3: TGTGCCAGCAGCTTATACATGGGAGGAGACATTCAGTACTTC. Protein product: CASSLYMGGDIQYF.

This clonotype is categorized as medium-sized. The CDR3 DNA reads TGTGCCAGCAGCGTGGATGGGCCTAGCGGGGGCGGTGGGCAGTTCTTC. Its protein product is CASSVDGPSGGGGQFF. This rearrangement joins TRBV9 to TRBJ2-1; TRBD2 aligns across 10 bases. The CDR3 is 16 amino acids. V dropped 2 bases and J dropped 12; count of bases not matched to a gene: 14. CDR1 and CDR2 (germline): SGDLS, YYNGEE. The whole variable domain, remainder taken from reference TRBV9 and TRBJ2-1, is DSGVTQTPKHLITATGQRVTLRCSPRSGDLSVYWYQQSLDQGLQFLIQYYNGEERAKGNILERFSAQQFPDLHSELNLSSLELGDSALYFCASSVDGPSGGGGQFFGPGTRLTVL.

This clonotype was observed at least ten times. The chain employs TRBV6-2 or TRBV6-3 and TRBJ2-2; 15 bases agree with TRBD2. CDR1 is MNHEY and CDR2 is SVGEGT in the germline V gene. Germline trimming cut 2 bases from V and 5 bases from J; bases unmatched to any gene: 9. The CDR3 spans 19 residues. The CDR3 sequence is CASSYGGLAGGPGTGELFF. Here the CDR3 DNA reads TGTGCCAGCAGTTACGGGGGACTAGCGGGGGGTCCCGGTACCGGGGAGCTGTTTTTT.

By share, this clonotype counts as medium-sized (0.01 to 0.1%). V and J are TRBV5-1 and TRBJ2-3, with 9 bases that match TRBD2. In germline, CDR1 is SGHRS, CDR2 YFSETQ. CDR3 length: 14 amino acids. Germline trimming cut 3 bases from V and 4 bases from J; bases unmatched to any gene: 3. This CDR3 reads CASSSGLAADTQYF. The CDR3 region has the DNA TGCGCCAGCAGCTCGGGACTAGCCGCAGATACGCAGTATTTT.

The genes are TRBV10-2 and TRBJ2-7; 10 bases map to TRBD1. This CDR3 is built from 16 residues. Germline CDR1 is WSHSY and CDR2 is SAAADI. The V segment lost 2 bases and the J segment 5 bases; nucleotides outside the gene matches: 9. Here the CDR3 DNA reads TGCGCCAGCAGTGAGGCGTTCCGGGACAGGGGCGACGAGCAGTACTTC. Translation gives CASSEAFRDRGDEQYF.

The J gene is TRBJ2-3, the V gene TRBV15, with 12 bases aligning to TRBD1. Germline CDR1 reads LNHNV; CDR2 reads YYDKDF (reference sequence). The CDR3 is made up of 18 amino acids. The DNA of the CDR3 is TGTGGTATCTTGGGGGGTGGGGACAGGGGGCTGAGCACAGATACGCAGTATTTT. Encoded protein: CGILGGGDRGLSTDTQYF. Using reference TRBV15 and TRBJ2-3 for the parts outside the CDR3, the full variable domain is DAMVIQNPRYQVTQFGKPVTLSCSQTLNHNVMYWYQQKSSQAPKLLFHYYDKDFNNEADTPDNFQSRRPNTSFCFLDIRSPGLGDTAMYLCGILGGGDRGLSTDTQYFGPGTRLTVL.

This clonotype was found many times. This chain connects TRBV14 to TRBJ1-5, with a tentative D call TRBD1 (5 bases). Germline CDR1 is SGHDN and CDR2 is FVKESK. V dropped 2 bases and J dropped 3 bases, with 11 bases sitting between them. The CDR3 contains 15 residues. The CDR3, as DNA: TGTGCCAGCAGCCAACGGTCGGGGGTCAATCAGCCCCAGCATTTT. Amino acid sequence: CASSQRSGVNQPQHF.

This clonotype is medium-sized within its sample. The V call is TRBV12-3 or TRBV12-4, the J call TRBJ2-1; a weak D match, TRBD2 (5 bases). The CDR3 spans 13 residues. Deletions cut 7 bases from V and 4 bases from J, with 11 bases between. The CDR3 is CASIKTNYNEQFF. Written as DNA, the CDR3 is TGTGCCAGCATTAAGACTAATTACAATGAGCAGTTCTTC.

V gene TRBV4-2 combines with J gene TRBJ2-1; possibly TRBD1 or TRBD2 for D (5 bases each). V dropped 10 bases and J dropped 0 bases, with 22 bases sitting between them. CDR3 length equals 17 residues. Germline loops: CDR1 LGHNA, CDR2 YNFKEQ. In DNA form, the CDR3 reads TGTGCCATGGGCCCCTTGGTCGTTGGGGGCTCCTACAATGAGCAGTTCTTC. Its protein is CAMGPLVVGGSYNEQFF.